These T cell receptor beta chains were read from a single sample in a study of graft-versus-host responses after intestinal transplantation. For these receptors, no antigen is known. Using immunoSEQ multiplex PCR, the repertoire was profiled, and TCRdb retains in-frame clones only, with some absent. This table holds 84,000 or so clones, roughly four fifths found once. Sample: unstimulated CD4+ T cells sorted from spleen or lymph node cells, taken before intestinal transplant. The receptors were sampled from a human donor who received an intestinal transplant. Each CDR3 is given with its conserved first and last residue. D genes are given only for firm matches. Rows give clone size only sometimes, using once, few, many, or a class for an expanded clone.

v_call,clone_size,j_call,d_call,cdr3_nt,cdr3_aa
TRBV5-1,NA,TRBJ2-1,TRBD2,TGCGCCAGCAGCTCCGGACTAGCGGACTCCTACAATGAGCAGCTCTTC,CASSSGLADSYNEQLF
TRBV6-1,NA,TRBJ2-5,TRBD1,TGTGCCAGCAGGGGGGACAGGGGAGGGGAGACCCAGTACTTC,CASRGDRGGETQYF
TRBV5-1,few,TRBJ1-1,NA,TGCGCCAGCAGCTTGCTTGGGGGAGGGGAAGCTTTCTTT,CASSLLGGGEAFF
TRBV28,NA,TRBJ1-3,NA,TGTGCCAGCAGTCGACAGAGTTACTACTCTGGAAACACCATATATTTT,CASSRQSYYSGNTIYF
TRBV28,NA,TRBJ2-7,NA,TGTGCCAGCACCGGGGGAGTTCGATACCCCCAGTACTTC,CASTGGVRYPQYF
TRBV5-6,NA,TRBJ2-7,TRBD2,TGTGCCAGCAGCGATCCTAGCGGGAGCTACGAGCAGTACTTC,CASSDPSGSYEQYF
TRBV9,NA,TRBJ1-1,NA,TGTGCCAGCAGCGTTACAGGAAGAACTGAAGCTTTCTTT,CASSVTGRTEAFF
TRBV9,NA,TRBJ2-1,TRBD2,TGTGCCAGCAGCGTAGAGGGGACTAGTTCCAATGAGCAGTTCTTC,CASSVEGTSSNEQFF
TRBV19,NA,TRBJ1-4,NA,TGTGCCAGTAGTACGACAGGAAATAATGAAAAACTGTTTTTT,CASSTTGNNEKLFF
TRBV19,NA,TRBJ2-3,TRBD1,TGTGCCAGTACCCGGGGACAGGGGTCCTATAGCACAGATACGCAGTATTTT,CASTRGQGSYSTDTQYF
TRBV6-1,NA,TRBJ2-3,TRBD1,TGTGCCAGCAGGGCCAGGGGGCGAGATACGCAGTATTTT,CASRARGRDTQYF
TRBV7-2,NA,TRBJ2-7,NA,TGTGCCAGCAGCCCAAGAGGGGGGGCCCCCTACGAGCAGTACTTC,CASSPRGGAPYEQYF
TRBV5-4,NA,TRBJ2-6,NA,TGTGCCAGCAGCTTGGGGACAACGACTGGGGCCAACGTCCTGACTTTC,CASSLGTTTGANVLTF
TRBV7-9,few,TRBJ2-7,NA,TGTGCCAGCAGCTTGGGGCGGGACAGAGTTTCCGAGCAGTACTTC,CASSLGRDRVSEQYF
TRBV11-2,NA,TRBJ2-7,TRBD1,TGTGCCAGCAGCCGCACGGGGACAGGACGCCACGAGCAGTACTTC,CASSRTGTGRHEQYF
TRBV21-1,NA,TRBJ2-5,NA,TGTGCCAGCAGCAAGAAGGGAGGCTTGAGTCGACAGGGTGTTTTGGAGACCCAGTACTTC,CASSKKGGLSRQGVLETQYF
TRBV28,NA,TRBJ2-3,NA,TGTGCCAGCAGCTCCCCCGGGGGTGCGGGGTCAGATACGCAGTATTTT,CASSSPGGAGSDTQYF
TRBV21-1,NA,TRBJ1-3,NA,TGTGCCAGCACGGCTTCAGGACAGAATTGGTCTTCTTTGTTTCACTCTGGAAACACCATATATTTT,CASTASGQNWSSLFHSGNTIYF
TRBV2,NA,TRBJ2-2,NA,TGTGCCAGCAGTTTGACTAGTTCGAACACCGGGGAGCTGTTTTTT,CASSLTSSNTGELFF
TRBV29-1,few,TRBJ2-3,NA,TGCAGCGTTGAACGGGGCGCACGGACTACCACAAACACAGATACGCAGTATTTT,CSVERGARTTTNTDTQYF
TRBV4-1,few,TRBJ1-5,NA,TGCGCCAGCAGCCAGGGGGCAGCCGTCAATCAGCCCCAGCATTTT,CASSQGAAVNQPQHF
TRBV5-1,few,TRBJ2-2,NA,TGCGCCAGCAGCTTGGGTATCGGCACCGGGGAGCTGTTTTTT,CASSLGIGTGELFF
TRBV28,NA,TRBJ2-1,NA,TGTGCCAGCAGTTTCCCGCCGGGACAACAATACAATGAGCAGTTCTTC,CASSFPPGQQYNEQFF
TRBV5-4,NA,TRBJ1-2,TRBD1,TGTGCCAGCAGCTTGGGACAGGGTTGGTCCTACACCTTC,CASSLGQGWSYTF
TRBV11-2,NA,TRBJ1-2,TRBD1,TGTGCCAGCAGCTTAGAAGGGGGACAGGGACTGGGCTACACCTTC,CASSLEGGQGLGYTF
TRBV20-1,NA,TRBJ2-1,NA,TGCAGTGCAACTGTTTACAATGAGCAGTTCTTC,CSATVYNEQFF
TRBV6-7,NA,TRBJ2-7,TRBD1,TGTGCCAGCAGGGAGGACAGGGAAGGGTCCTACGAGCAGTACTTC,CASREDREGSYEQYF
TRBV9,NA,TRBJ2-1,TRBD2,TGTGCCAGCAGCGTAGTGGGTAGCGGGGGGGTCTATGAGCAGTTCTTC,CASSVVGSGGVYEQFF
TRBV6-6,NA,TRBJ2-1,NA,TGTGCCAGCATGGTAGGGGTGAGCTCCTACAATGAGCAGTTCTTC,CASMVGVSSYNEQFF
TRBV7-8,NA,TRBJ2-5,TRBD1,TGTGCCAGCAGCTCGACAGGGCGAGAGACCCAGTACTTC,CASSSTGRETQYF
TRBV27,NA,TRBJ1-2,NA,TGTGCCAGCCGACAGCCACCTAACTATGGCTACACCTTC,CASRQPPNYGYTF
TRBV7-2,NA,TRBJ1-3,NA,TGTGCCAGCAGCTCCAGGGCTTTCTCTGGAAACACCATATATTTT,CASSSRAFSGNTIYF
TRBV12-1,NA,TRBJ2-3,NA,TGTGCCAGCAGCCACCCACTAGCGGGGGCGACAGATACGCAGTATTTT,CASSHPLAGATDTQYF
TRBV10-3,NA,TRBJ1-4,NA,TGTGCCATCAGTGAGAGGGGCGCTCGTGAAAAACTGTTTTTT,CAISERGAREKLFF
TRBV6-6,NA,TRBJ1-1,NA,TGTGCCAGCAGTCCATCATACGAGGCTGAAGCTTTCTTT,CASSPSYEAEAFF
TRBV4-1,NA,TRBJ2-4,TRBD2,TGCGCCAGCAGCCAAGGACTAGCGGGGGGCCGGGCCAAAAACATTCAGTACTTC,CASSQGLAGGRAKNIQYF
TRBV28,once,TRBJ1-4,NA,TGTGCCAGCAGTCAAAATGAAAAACTGTTTTTT,CASSQNEKLFF
TRBV5-1,NA,TRBJ2-5,TRBD1,TGCGCCAGCAGCTTAGGGACAGGGGTTGAGACCCAGTACTTC,CASSLGTGVETQYF
TRBV28,NA,TRBJ1-2,NA,TGTGCCAGCATAAAGGAGGATAACTATGGCTACACCTTC,CASIKEDNYGYTF
TRBV2,NA,TRBJ2-5,TRBD1,TGTGCCAGCAATAGGGGGCGCTTAGAGACCCAGTACTTC,CASNRGRLETQYF
TRBV9,NA,TRBJ2-1,TRBD2,TGTGCCAGCAGCATAAGCGGGAGTCCCCGCGGCAATGAGCAGTTCTTC,CASSISGSPRGNEQFF
TRBV6-1,NA,TRBJ1-1,TRBD1,TGTGCCAGCACCCAGGGACAGGTTAATGAAGCTTTCTTT,CASTQGQVNEAFF
TRBV9,NA,TRBJ2-1,TRBD1,TGTGCCAGCAGCGCCCGACAGGGGAACTACAATGAGCAGTTCTTC,CASSARQGNYNEQFF
TRBV5-6,NA,TRBJ1-5,NA,TGTGCCAGCAGCGCGGGAGGAGGCAATCAGCCCCAGCATTTT,CASSAGGGNQPQHF
TRBV2,NA,TRBJ1-5,TRBD1,TGTGCCAGCAGCGAGGGGACAGGGGGAAATCAGCCCCAGCATTTT,CASSEGTGGNQPQHF
TRBV30,NA,TRBJ1-1,NA,TGTGCCTGGTCGAGGGCTTTGACTGAAGCTTTCTTT,CAWSRALTEAFF
TRBV2,once,TRBJ2-3,TRBD2,TGTGCCAGCAGGCCAGCGGGAGGGCCGGGTGATGCGCAGTATTTT,CASRPAGGPGDAQYF
TRBV11-3,NA,TRBJ2-5,NA,TGTGCCAGCAGCTTAGATGGGAGGCCGGAGACCCAGTACTTC,CASSLDGRPETQYF
TRBV11-3,NA,TRBJ2-1,NA,TGTGCCAGCAGCTTACGCTCCTACAATGAGCAGTTCTTC,CASSLRSYNEQFF
TRBV9,once,TRBJ2-1,TRBD2,TGTGCCAGCAGCTACGGACTAGATTTCCCCTTTGAGCAGTTCTTC,CASSYGLDFPFEQFF
TRBV7-9,NA,TRBJ2-1,NA,TGTGCCAGCAGCTCAAACCCCCCAGGGGACAATGAGCAGTTCTTC,CASSSNPPGDNEQFF
TRBV12-5,NA,TRBJ2-3,TRBD1,TGTGCTAGTGGTAGCAGGGGGGATACGCAGTATTTT,CASGSRGDTQYF
TRBV20-1,NA,TRBJ1-2,NA,TGCAGTGCTGTGACAGTGGATGGCTACACCTTC,CSAVTVDGYTF
TRBV5-1,NA,TRBJ1-1,NA,TGCGCCAGCAGCTTGATTGGTTCAGGTGCTTTCTTT,CASSLIGSGAFF